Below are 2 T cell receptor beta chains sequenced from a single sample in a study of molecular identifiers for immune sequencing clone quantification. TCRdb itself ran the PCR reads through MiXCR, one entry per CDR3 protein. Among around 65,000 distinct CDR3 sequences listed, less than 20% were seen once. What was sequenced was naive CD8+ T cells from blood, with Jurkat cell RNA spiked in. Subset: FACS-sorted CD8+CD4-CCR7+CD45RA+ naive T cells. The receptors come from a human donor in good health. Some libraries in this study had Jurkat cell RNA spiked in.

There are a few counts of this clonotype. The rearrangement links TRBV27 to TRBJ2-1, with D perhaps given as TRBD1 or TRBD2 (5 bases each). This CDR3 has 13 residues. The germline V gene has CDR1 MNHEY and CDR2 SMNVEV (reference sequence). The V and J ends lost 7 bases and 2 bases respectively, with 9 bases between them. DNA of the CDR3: TGTGCCAGCAATCCGGGACCCTACAATGAGCAGTTCTTC. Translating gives CASNPGPYNEQFF.

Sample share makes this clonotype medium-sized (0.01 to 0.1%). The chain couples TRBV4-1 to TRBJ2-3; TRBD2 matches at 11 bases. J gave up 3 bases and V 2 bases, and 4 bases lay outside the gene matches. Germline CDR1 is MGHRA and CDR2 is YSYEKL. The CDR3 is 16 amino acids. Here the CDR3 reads CASSQPLAGGTDTQYF. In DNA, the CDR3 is TGCGCCAGCAGCCAACCCTTAGCGGGAGGGACAGATACGCAGTATTTT.